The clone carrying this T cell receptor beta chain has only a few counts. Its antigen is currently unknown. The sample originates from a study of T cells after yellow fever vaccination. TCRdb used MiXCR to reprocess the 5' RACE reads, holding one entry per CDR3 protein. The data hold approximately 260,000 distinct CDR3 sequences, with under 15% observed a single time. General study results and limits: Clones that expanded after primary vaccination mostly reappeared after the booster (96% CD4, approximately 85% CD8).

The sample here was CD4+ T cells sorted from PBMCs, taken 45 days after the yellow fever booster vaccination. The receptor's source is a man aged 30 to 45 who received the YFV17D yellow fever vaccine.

The CDR3: CASSLGPKGDQPQHF. The CDR3 coding sequence is TGTGCCAGCAGTTTAGGCCCTAAAGGGGATCAGCCCCAGCATTTT. The chain combines TRBV12-3 or TRBV12-4 with TRBJ1-5; D might be TRBD1 (5 bases). Trimming shortened V by 1 base and J by 5 bases, and 12 bases separated the two germline ends. This CDR3 comprises 15 residues.